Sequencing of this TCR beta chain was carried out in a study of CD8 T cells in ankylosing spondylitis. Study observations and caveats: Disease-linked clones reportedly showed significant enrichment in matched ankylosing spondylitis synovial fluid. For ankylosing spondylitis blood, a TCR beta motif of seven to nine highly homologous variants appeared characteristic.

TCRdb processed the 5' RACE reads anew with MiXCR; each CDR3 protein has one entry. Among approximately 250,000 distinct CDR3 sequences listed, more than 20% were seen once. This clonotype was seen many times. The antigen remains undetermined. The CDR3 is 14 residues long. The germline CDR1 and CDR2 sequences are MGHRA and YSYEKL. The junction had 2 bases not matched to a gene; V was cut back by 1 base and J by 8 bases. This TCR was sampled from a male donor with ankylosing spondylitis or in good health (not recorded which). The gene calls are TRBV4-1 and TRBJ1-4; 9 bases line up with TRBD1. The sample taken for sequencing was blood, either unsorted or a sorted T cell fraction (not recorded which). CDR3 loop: CASSQVGTGEKLFF. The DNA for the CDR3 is TGCGCCAGCAGCCAAGTCGGGACAGGGGAAAAACTGTTTTTT.